This section outlines one T cell receptor (beta chain) sequence together with its context. The antigen is undetermined. The sample is drawn from a study of vaccination and CD4 T cells after COVID-19. Background on the study: Convalescent donors were composed of six males and four females, of whom two were Hispanic. A median of roughly 97 days (range 35 to 161) separated diagnosis from post-COVID sampling. Samples were taken after vaccination, a median of around 78 days after dose two, with a range of 14 to 241.

Sequencing of cultured CD4+ T cell DNA used the Oncomine TCR Beta short-read assay. One entry per CDR3 protein results from TCRdb running MiXCR on the PCR reads. The table records around 15,000 distinct CDR3 sequences, around 50% of them present only once. Regarding time point: late sampling 161 to 241 days after vaccination in three convalescent patients. The treatment was: roughly 10-day PBMC culture with coronavirus spike peptide pools or control peptides (ViraFEST assay). This clonotype was sampled from a human donor who had recovered from COVID-19. The input for sequencing was CD4+ T cells from blood, cultured in vitro, taken about 7 months after SARS-CoV-2 vaccination.

The CDR3 loop reads CASRGQGAESYNEQFF. DNA for the CDR3: TGTGCCAGCAGGGGACAGGGAGCTGAATCCTACAATGAGCAGTTCTTC. The rearrangement joins TRBV28 to TRBJ2-1; the match to TRBD1 covers 9 bases. This CDR3 comprises 16 residues. After removal of 6 bases from V and 1 base from J, the junction contained 7 bases not matched to a gene. Germline loops: CDR1 MDHEN, CDR2 SYDVKM.